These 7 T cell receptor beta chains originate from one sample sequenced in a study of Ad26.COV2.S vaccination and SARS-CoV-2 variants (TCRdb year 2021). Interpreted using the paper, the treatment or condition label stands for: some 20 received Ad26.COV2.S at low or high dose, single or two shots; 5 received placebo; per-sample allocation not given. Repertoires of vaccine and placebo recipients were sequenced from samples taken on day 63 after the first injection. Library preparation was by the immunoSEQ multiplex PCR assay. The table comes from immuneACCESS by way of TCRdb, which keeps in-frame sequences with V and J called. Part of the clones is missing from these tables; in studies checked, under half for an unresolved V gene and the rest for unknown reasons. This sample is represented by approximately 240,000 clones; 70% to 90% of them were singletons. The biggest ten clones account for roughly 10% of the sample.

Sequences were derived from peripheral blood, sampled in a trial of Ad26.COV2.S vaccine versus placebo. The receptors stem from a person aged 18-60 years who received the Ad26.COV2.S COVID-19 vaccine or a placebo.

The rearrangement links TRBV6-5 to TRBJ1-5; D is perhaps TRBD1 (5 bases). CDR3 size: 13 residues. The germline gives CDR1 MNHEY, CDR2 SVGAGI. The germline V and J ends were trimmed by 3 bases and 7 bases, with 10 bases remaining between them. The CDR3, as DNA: TGTGCCAGCAGTTATTTCAGGGACCAGCCCCAGCATTTT. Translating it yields CASSYFRDQPQHF.

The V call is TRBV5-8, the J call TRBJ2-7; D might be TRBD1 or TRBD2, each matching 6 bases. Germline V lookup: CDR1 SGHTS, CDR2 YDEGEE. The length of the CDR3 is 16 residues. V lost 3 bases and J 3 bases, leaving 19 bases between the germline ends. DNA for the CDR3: TGTGCCAGCAGCTCGGGGGCCATAGGCAGAGACTACGAGCAGTACTTC. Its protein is CASSSGAIGRDYEQYF.

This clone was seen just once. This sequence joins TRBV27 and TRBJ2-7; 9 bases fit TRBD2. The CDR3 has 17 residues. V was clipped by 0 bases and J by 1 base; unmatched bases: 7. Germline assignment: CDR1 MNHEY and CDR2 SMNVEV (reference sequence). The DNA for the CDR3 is TGTGCCAGCAGTTTATCTCGGGCTAGCGGGACTTCCTACGAGCAGTACTTC. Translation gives CASSLSRASGTSYEQYF.

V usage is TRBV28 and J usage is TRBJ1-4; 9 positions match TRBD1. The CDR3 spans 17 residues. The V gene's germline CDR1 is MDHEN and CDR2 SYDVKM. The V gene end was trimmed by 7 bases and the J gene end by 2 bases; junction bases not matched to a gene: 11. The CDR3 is CASTPDRGLRTNEKLFF. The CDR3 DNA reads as TGTGCCAGCACTCCGGACAGGGGTTTGCGGACTAATGAAAAACTGTTTTTT.

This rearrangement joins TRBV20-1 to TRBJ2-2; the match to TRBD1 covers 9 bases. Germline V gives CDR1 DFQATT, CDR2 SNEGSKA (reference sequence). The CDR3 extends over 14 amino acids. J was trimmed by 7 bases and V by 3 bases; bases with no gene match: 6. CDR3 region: CSASLGQGIGELFF. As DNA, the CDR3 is TGCAGTGCTAGTCTGGGACAGGGTATCGGGGAGCTGTTTTTT.

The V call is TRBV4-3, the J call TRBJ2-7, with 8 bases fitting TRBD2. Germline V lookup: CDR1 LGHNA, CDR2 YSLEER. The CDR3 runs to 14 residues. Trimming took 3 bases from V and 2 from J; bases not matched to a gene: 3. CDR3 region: CASSQALAAYEQYF. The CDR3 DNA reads TGCGCCAGCAGCCAGGCACTAGCGGCCTACGAGCAGTACTTC.

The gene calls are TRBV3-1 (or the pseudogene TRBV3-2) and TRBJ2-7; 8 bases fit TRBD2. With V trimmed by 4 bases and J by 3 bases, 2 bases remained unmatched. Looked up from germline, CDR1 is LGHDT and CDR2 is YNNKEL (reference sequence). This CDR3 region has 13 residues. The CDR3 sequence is CASSPGLGYEQYF. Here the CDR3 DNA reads TGTGCCAGCAGCCCGGGACTAGGCTACGAGCAGTACTTC.